A selection of T cell receptor beta chains follows, all from one sample in a study of blood T cell repertoires in COVID-19. This table comes from immunoSEQ multiplex PCR, and its TCRdb copy is limited to in-frame clones, with some not included. The sample has about 160,000 clones, approximately 92% seen once. Source material: peripheral blood. The source of these receptors is a woman in her forties or fifties with acute or convalescent COVID-19. Each CDR3 is given with its conserved first and last residue. Fields, in order: J gene, clone size, CDR3 length, V gene, D gene, CDR3 protein, CDR3 DNA. The D gene is left open where the match is weak. Not every row has a clone size; where given, it reads once, few, many or a size class.

TRBJ1-5 - 15 TRBV15 TRBD1 CATSRDGQGFQPQHF TGTGCCACCAGCAGGGATGGACAGGGTTTTCAGCCCCAGCATTTT
TRBJ2-2 - 15 TRBV20-1 TRBD1 CSASPGTGISGELFF TGCAGTGCTAGTCCCGGGACAGGGATTAGCGGGGAGCTGTTTTTT
TRBJ2-7 - 13 TRBV21-1 - CASENRGLYEQYF TGTGCCAGCGAAAATAGAGGACTCTACGAGCAGTACTTC
TRBJ1-2 once 14 TRBV24-1 TRBD1 CATSDRGLNYGYTF TGTGCCACCAGTGATAGGGGGCTTAACTATGGCTACACCTTC
TRBJ2-5 - 15 TRBV2 TRBD2 CASSSLAGEGETQYF TGTGCCAGCAGTTCGCTAGCGGGAGAGGGAGAGACCCAGTACTTC
TRBJ2-1 - 16 TRBV6-5 TRBD2 CASSSMIAGGPNEQFF TGTGCCAGCAGTTCTATGATAGCGGGGGGCCCTAATGAGCAGTTCTTC
TRBJ1-2 - 19 TRBV10-3 - CAISENSGPIEQANYGYTF TGTGCCATCAGTGAGAATTCAGGGCCTATCGAACAAGCTAACTATGGCTACACCTTC
TRBJ1-6 - 13 TRBV15 - CATSRGQDTLLHF TGTGCCACCAGCAGAGGACAGGATACTCTCCTCCACTTT
TRBJ2-1 - 15 TRBV5-1 TRBD1 CASSLGQGAMNEQFF TGCGCCAGCAGCTTGGGACAGGGGGCAATGAATGAGCAGTTCTTC
TRBJ1-1 - 14 TRBV9 - CASSVDSMNTEAFF TGTGCCAGCAGCGTAGACTCTATGAACACTGAAGCTTTCTTT
TRBJ1-1 - 14 TRBV7-2 - CASSTGGPIARAFF TGTGCCAGCAGCACCGGGGGACCTATCGCTAGGGCTTTCTTT
TRBJ1-5 - 14 TRBV3-1/TRBV3-2 - CASSQDYPGDPTDF TGTGCCAGCAGCCAAGATTACCCAGGGGACCCCACGGATTTT
TRBJ2-1 - 16 TRBV7-2 TRBD2 CASSLSRASGNNEQFF TGTGCCAGCAGCTTAAGTAGGGCTAGCGGGAACAATGAGCAGTTCTTC
TRBJ2-6 - 15 TRBV5-6 - CASSLLNSGANVLTF TGTGCCAGCAGCTTGCTTAACTCTGGGGCCAACGTCCTGACTTTC
TRBJ2-2 - 16 TRBV6-5 TRBD1 CASSYSPGQGATKLFF TGTGCCAGCAGTTATTCACCGGGACAGGGGGCCACGAAGCTGTTTTTT